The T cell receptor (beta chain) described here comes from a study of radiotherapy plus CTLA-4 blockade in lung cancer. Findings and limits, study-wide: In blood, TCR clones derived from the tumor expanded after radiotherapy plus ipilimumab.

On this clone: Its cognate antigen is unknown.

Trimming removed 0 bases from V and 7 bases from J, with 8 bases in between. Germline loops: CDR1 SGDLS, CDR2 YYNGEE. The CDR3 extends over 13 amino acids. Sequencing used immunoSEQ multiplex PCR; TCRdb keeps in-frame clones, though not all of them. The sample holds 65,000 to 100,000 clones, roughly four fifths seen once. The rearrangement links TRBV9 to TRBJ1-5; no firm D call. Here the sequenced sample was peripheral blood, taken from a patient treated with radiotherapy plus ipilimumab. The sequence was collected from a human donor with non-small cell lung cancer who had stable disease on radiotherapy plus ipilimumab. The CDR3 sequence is CASSVEGGQPQHF. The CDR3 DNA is TGTGCCAGCAGCGTAGAAGGCGGGCAGCCCCAGCATTTT. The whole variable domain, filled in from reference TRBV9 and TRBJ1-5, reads DSGVTQTPKHLITATGQRVTLRCSPRSGDLSVYWYQQSLDQGLQFLIQYYNGEERAKGNILERFSAQQFPDLHSELNLSSLELGDSALYFCASSVEGGQPQHFGDGTRLSIL.